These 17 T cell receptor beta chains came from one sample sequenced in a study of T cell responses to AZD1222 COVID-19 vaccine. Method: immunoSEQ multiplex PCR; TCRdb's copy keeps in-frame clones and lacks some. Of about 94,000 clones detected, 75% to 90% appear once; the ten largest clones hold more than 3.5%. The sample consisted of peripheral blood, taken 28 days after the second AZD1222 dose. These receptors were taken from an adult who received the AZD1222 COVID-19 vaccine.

In DNA, the CDR3 is TGTGCCAGTAGTATGTCAAGCGGGAACACAGATACGCAGTATTTT. Translation: CASSMSSGNTDTQYF. The chain couples TRBV19 to TRBJ2-3; 7 bases are a match to TRBD2. The CDR3 extends over 15 amino acids. V dropped 3 bases and J dropped 2; count of bases not matched to a gene: 5. Germline V gene lookup returns CDR1 LNHDA and CDR2 SQIVND (reference sequence).

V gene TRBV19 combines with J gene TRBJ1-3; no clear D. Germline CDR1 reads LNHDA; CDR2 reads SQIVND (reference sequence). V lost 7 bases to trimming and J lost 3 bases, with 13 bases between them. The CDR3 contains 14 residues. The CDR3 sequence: CASKEDPNGNTIYF. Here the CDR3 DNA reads TGTGCCAGTAAAGAAGACCCCAATGGAAACACCATATATTTT.

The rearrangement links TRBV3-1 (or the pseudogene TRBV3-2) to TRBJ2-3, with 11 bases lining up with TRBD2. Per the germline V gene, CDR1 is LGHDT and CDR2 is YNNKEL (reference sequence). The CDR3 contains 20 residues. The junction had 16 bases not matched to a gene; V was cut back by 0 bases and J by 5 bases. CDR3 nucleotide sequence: TGTGCCAGCAGCCAAGAGGGGGACGCTAGCGGGGGGCCGTTGGAAGATACGCAGTATTTT. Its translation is CASSQEGDASGGPLEDTQYF.

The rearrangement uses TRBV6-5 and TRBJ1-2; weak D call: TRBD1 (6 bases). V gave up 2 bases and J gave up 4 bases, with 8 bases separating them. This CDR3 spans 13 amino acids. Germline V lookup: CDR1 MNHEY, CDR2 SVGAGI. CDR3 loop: CASSYTGTYGYTF. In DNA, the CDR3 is TGTGCCAGCAGTTACACAGGGACCTATGGCTACACCTTC.

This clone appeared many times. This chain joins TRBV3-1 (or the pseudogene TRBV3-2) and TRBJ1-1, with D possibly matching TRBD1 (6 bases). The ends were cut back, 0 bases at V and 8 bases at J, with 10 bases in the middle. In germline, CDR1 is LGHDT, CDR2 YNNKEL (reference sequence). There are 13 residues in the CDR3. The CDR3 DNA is TGTGCCAGCAGCCAAGATCAGACAGGCGAAGCTTTCTTT. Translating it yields CASSQDQTGEAFF.

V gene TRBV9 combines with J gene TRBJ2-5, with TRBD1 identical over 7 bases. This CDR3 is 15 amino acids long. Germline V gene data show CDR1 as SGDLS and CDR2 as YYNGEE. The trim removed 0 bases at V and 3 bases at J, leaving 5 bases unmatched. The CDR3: CASSVGQGVKETQYF. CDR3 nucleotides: TGTGCCAGCAGCGTAGGTCAGGGGGTAAAAGAGACCCAGTACTTC.

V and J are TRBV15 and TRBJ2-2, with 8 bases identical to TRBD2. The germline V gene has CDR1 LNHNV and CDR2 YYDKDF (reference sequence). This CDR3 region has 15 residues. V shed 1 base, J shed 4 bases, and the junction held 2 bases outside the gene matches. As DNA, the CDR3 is TGTGCCACCAGCAGAGCTCTAGCGGGCACCGGGGAGCTGTTTTTT. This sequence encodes CATSRALAGTGELFF.

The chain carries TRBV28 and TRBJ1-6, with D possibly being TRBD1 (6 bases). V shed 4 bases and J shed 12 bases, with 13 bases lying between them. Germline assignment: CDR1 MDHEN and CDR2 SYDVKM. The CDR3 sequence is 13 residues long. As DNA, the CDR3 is TGTGCCAGCAGTTCCACGGGACACCTACCCCTCCACTTT. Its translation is CASSSTGHLPLHF.

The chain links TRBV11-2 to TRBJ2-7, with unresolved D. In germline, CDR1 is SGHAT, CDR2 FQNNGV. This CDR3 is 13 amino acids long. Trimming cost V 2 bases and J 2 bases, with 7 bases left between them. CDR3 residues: CASSLWAPYEQYF. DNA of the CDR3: TGTGCCAGCAGCTTATGGGCACCCTACGAGCAGTACTTC. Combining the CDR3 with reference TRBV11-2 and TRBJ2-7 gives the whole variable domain EAGVAQSPRYKIIEKRQSVAFWCNPISGHATLYWYQQILGQGPKLLIQFQNNGVVDDSQLPKDRFSAERLKGVDSTLKIQPAKLEDSAVYLCASSLWAPYEQYFGPGTRLTVT.

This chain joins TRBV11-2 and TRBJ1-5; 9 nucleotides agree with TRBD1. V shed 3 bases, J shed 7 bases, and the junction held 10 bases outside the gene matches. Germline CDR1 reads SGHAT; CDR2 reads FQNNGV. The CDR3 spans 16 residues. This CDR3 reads CASSLGAGTGYQPQHF. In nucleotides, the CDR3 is TGTGCCAGCAGCTTGGGAGCCGGGACAGGGTACCAGCCCCAGCATTTT.

This CDR3 reads CASSTSPSYEQYF. The CDR3 DNA follows: TGTGCCAGTTCGACTAGCCCCTCCTACGAGCAGTACTTC. The rearrangement joins TRBV13 to TRBJ2-7; 7 nucleotides match TRBD2. The V gene end was trimmed by 9 bases and the J gene end by 0 bases; junction bases not matched to a gene: 5. The length of the CDR3 is 13 residues. CDR1 and CDR2 from the germline V gene are PRHDT and FYEKMQ (reference sequence).

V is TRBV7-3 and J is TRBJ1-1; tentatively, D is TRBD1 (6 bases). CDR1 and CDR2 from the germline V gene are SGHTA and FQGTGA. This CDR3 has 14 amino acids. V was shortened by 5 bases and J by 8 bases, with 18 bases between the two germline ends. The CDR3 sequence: CASSPKRDGQEAFF. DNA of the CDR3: TGTGCCAGCAGCCCAAAGCGTGACGGACAGGAAGCTTTCTTT.

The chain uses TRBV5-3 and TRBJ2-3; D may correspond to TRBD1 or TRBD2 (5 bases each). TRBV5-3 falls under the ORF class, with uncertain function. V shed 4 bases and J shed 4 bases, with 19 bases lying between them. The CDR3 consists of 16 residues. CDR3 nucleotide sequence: TGTGCCAGAAGCATTCGGGACGCTGGGGTCTCAGATACGCAGTATTTT. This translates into CARSIRDAGVSDTQYF.

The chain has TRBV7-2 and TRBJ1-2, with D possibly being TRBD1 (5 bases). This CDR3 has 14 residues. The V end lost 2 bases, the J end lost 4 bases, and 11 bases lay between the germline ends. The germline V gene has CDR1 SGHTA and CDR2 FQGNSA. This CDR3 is CASSLRGVGYGYTF. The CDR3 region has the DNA TGTGCCAGCAGCTTAAGGGGCGTAGGCTATGGCTACACCTTC.

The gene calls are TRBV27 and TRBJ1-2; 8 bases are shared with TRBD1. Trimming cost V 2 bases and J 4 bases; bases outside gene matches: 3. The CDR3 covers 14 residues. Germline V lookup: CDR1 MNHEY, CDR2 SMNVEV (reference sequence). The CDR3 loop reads CASSLQQGGYGYTF. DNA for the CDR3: TGTGCCAGCAGTTTACAACAGGGGGGCTATGGCTACACCTTC.

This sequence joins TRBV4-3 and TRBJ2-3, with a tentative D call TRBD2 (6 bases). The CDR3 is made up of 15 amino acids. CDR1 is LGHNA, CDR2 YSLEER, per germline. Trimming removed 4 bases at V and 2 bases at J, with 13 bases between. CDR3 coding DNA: TGCGCCAGCAGCCCCTGGGGGGAATCCACAGATACGCAGTATTTT. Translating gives CASSPWGESTDTQYF.

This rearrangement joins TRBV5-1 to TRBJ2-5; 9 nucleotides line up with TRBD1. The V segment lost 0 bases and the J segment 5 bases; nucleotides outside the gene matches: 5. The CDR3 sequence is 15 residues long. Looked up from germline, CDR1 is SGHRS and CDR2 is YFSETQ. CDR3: CASSLAGTGSETQYF. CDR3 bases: TGCGCCAGCAGCTTGGCAGGGACAGGGTCGGAGACCCAGTACTTC.